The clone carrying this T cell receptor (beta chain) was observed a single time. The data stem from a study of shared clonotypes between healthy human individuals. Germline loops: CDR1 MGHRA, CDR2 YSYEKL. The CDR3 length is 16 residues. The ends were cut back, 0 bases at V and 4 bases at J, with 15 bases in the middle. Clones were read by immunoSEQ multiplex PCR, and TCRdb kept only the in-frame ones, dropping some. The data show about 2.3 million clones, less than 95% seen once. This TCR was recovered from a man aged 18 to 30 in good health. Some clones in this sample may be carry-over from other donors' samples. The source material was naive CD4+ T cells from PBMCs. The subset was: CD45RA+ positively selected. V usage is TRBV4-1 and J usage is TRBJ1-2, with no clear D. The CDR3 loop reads CASSQDPNGPSYGYTF. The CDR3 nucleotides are TGCGCCAGCAGCCAAGATCCCAACGGACCGAGCTATGGCTACACCTTC.